The clone carrying this T cell receptor (beta chain) was recorded a few times. Its target is not known. TCRdb passed the reads through MiXCR, listing each CDR3 protein once. This sample yields hundreds of thousands of distinct CDR3 sequences, of which 15% to 20% are seen a single time; less than 9.5% belongs to the top ten. This record comes from a study of T cell repertoires in cytomegalovirus infection. Study overall: Public TCR beta signature analysis indicated the presence of both CMV infection and matching HLA type.

Study results and caveats: The cumulative frequency of public TCR beta families identified carriers of CMV plus the relevant HLA. Ex vivo, HLA-C-restricted CMV-specific TCR beta clonotypes prevailed over the rest of the response.

The receptor's source is a human donor in good health (CMV status not recorded). Some clones in this sample may be carry-over from other donors' samples. The sequenced sample was PBMCs.

DNA for the CDR3: TGCGCCAGCAGCCAAGTGGTTGGTTTTACGAACATTCAGTACTTC. It is translated as CASSQVVGFTNIQYF. V is TRBV4-1 and J is TRBJ2-4, with D hard to call. Trimming pared 1 base from V and 7 bases from J, leaving 14 bases between. This CDR3 contains 15 residues. CDR1 and CDR2 from the germline V gene are MGHRA and YSYEKL.